This TCR beta chain was documented in a study of blood T cell repertoires in COVID-19 (dated by TCRdb to 2020 to 2022). Looking at the study overall: Samples covering the acute and convalescent phases of COVID-19 were provided by collaborators in the United States, Italy and Spain. The material from the prospective study consisted of cDNA or gDNA derived from T cells, B-cell-depleted T cells, or PBMCs. Deeply sampled blood TCRbeta repertoires from subjects exposed to, actively infected with, or recovered from COVID-19 were included in the dataset. The repertoires were released in a freely available public database meant as a resource for research on the immune response to SARS-CoV-2. The samples were drawn from the first 160 participants of the ongoing ImmuneRACE study and from 950 to 1,500 subjects provided by 6 global collaborators. A de-identified subject ID, COVID-19 status, age in years and sex were almost always included in the sample metadata. HLA class I and class II types, where available, came from metadata supplied by the sample provider rather than from assay-based typing. On the study overall, not on this receptor specifically: Clinical and demographic metadata were provided uncurated, with the amount varying by source and participant.

Collaborating institutions collected whole blood in K2EDTA tubes following their own protocols. For TCRbeta analysis, collaborator samples were shipped as frozen whole blood, as isolated PBMCs, or as DNA extracted from either sample type. TCRbeta CDR3 regions were amplified from genomic DNA by means of the immunoSEQ Assay, a bias-controlled multiplex PCR. Regarding the original processing steps: Nucleated cell counts per sample were estimated from amplification of reference gene primers within the assay. To quantify the absolute abundance of each unique TCRbeta CDR3 rearrangement, sequence reads were collapsed and filtered. Productive Simpson clonality was computed per sample as the square root of Simpson's diversity index over productive rearrangements. TCRdb mirrors the immuneACCESS table, restricted to in-frame sequences. Some clones are absent from its copies; in checked studies, under half trace to an unresolved V gene, and the reason for the others is unknown. That table gives V, J and clone size, and the DNA gave D and trimming. The sample profile shows about 190,000 clones; about nine tenths of them were found once. The ten largest make up 1.1% of the sample.

At the junction V is shortened by 1 base and J by 8 bases, with 11 bases in between. The CDR1 and CDR2 encoded by the germline V gene (reference sequence) are LGHDT and YNNKEL. The CDR3 goes from the cysteine to the phenylalanine over 14 residues. Only the CDR3 DNA stays, 42 bases, in frame from base 1. Of note for this clone: Its antigen is unknown. One base away there is no much larger clone; base qualities are not given.

What was sequenced was peripheral blood. The sequence joins TRBV3-1 (or the pseudogene TRBV3-2) to TRBJ1-4; TRBD1 is possibly the D segment (6 matching bases). This receptor was obtained from a man aged 25-45 years with acute or convalescent COVID-19. At the DNA level, the sequence is TGTGCCAGCAGCCAAGTAAACAGGGAGGAAAAACTGTTTTTT. This is translated as CASSQVNREEKLFF.